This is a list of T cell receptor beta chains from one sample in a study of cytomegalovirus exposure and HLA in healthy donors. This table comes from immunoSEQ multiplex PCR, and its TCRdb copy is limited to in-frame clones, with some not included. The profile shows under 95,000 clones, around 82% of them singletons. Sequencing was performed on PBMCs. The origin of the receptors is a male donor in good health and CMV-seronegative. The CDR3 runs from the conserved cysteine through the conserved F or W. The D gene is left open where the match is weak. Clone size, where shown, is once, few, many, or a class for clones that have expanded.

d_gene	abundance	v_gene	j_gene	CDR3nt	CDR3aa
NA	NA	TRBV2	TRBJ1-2	TGTGCCAGCAGTGAGAGCGGCGGTGGCTACACCTTC	CASSESGGGYTF
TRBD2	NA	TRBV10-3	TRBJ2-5	TGTGCCATCAGTGATATGGGTCTGACTAGCGGGCCTTATAAAGAGACCCAGTACTTC	CAISDMGLTSGPYKETQYF
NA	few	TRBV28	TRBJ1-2	TGTGCCAGCAGTTTGGAGACAGGCGACATGAACTATGGCTACACCTTC	CASSLETGDMNYGYTF
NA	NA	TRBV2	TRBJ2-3	TGTGCCAGCAGTGTTGGCGGGTGGGGCACAGATACGCAGTATTTT	CASSVGGWGTDTQYF
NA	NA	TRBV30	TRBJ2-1	TGTGCCTGGAGTGGGACAGCTCCTGGACGGGAGCAGTTCTTC	CAWSGTAPGREQFF
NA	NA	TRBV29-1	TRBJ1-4	TGCAGCGTTGCAGGTCTAAATGAAAAACTGTTTTTT	CSVAGLNEKLFF
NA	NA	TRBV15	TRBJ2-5	TGTGCCACCAGCAGAACCCGGACAGCCCAAGAGACCCAGTACTTC	CATSRTRTAQETQYF
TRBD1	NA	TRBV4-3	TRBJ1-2	TGCGCCAGCAGCCAAGCAAGACAGGGACTTAACTATGGCTACACCTTC	CASSQARQGLNYGYTF
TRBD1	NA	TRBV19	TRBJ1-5	TGTGCCAGTAGTATTCGGCCTCGGGACAGGTTTAATCAGCCCCAGCATTTT	CASSIRPRDRFNQPQHF
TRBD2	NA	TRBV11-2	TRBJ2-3	TGTGCCAGCAGCTCCCCGGATAGCGGGAGTCGGGATACGCAGTATTTT	CASSSPDSGSRDTQYF
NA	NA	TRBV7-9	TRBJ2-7	TGTGCCAGCAAAAGTAACGGCGAGCAGTACTTC	CASKSNGEQYF
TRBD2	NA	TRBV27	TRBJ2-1	TGTGCCAGCAGTAAAGGGACTAGCGGGAGGTTTAACAATGAGCAGTTCTTC	CASSKGTSGRFNNEQFF
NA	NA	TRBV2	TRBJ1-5	TGTGCCAGCAGTGAGGGGGCTACTCGAGATCAGCCCCAGCATTTT	CASSEGATRDQPQHF
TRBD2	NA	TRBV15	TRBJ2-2	TGTGCCACCAACAGCGGGGGGCAAGTCGGGGAGCTGTTTTTT	CATNSGGQVGELFF
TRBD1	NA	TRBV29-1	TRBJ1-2	TGCAGCGTTCAGGGGGTCGGCTATGGCTACCCCTTC	CSVQGVGYGYPF
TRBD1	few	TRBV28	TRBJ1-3	TGTGCCAGCAGTTTAGGGGGACAGGGAAACACCATATATTTT	CASSLGGQGNTIYF
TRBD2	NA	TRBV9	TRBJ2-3	TGTGCCAGCAGCTCCGGGGGGACCGGATTCACAGATACGCAGTATTTT	CASSSGGTGFTDTQYF
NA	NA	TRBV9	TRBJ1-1	TGTGCCAGCAGCGTAGAGCAGGGCACTGAAGCTTTCTTT	CASSVEQGTEAFF
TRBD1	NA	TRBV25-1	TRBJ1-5	TGTGCCAGCAGTGCGGGACAGGCTAATCAGCCCCAGCATTTT	CASSAGQANQPQHF
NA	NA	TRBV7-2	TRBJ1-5	TGTGCCAGCAGCCTTGGGGGGTCTCAGCCCCAGCATTTT	CASSLGGSQPQHF
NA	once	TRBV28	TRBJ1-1	TGTGCCAGCAGTTTTTTAGGGGCCTACACTGAAGCTTTCTTT	CASSFLGAYTEAFF
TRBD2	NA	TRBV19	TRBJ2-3	TGTGCCAGTGTCGATAGCGGGATGAGCACAGATACGCAGTATTTT	CASVDSGMSTDTQYF
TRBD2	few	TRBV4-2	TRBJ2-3	TGTGCCAGCAGCCAAGCTAGCGGGGGCAGGGGAGATACGCAGTATTTT	CASSQASGGRGDTQYF
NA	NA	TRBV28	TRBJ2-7	TGTGCCAGCAGCATAACAGGGCGAGTCTACGAGCAGTACTTC	CASSITGRVYEQYF
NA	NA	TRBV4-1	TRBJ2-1	TGCGCCAGCAGCCGCGCGGGCTACAATGAGCAGTTCTTC	CASSRAGYNEQFF
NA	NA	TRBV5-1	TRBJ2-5	TGCGCCAGCAGCTTCGCGGCAGGGCGGGAGACCCAGTACTTC	CASSFAAGRETQYF
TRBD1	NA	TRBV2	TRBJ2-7	TGTGCCAGCAGTGGGACAGGGGGCTTCTACGAGCAGTACTTC	CASSGTGGFYEQYF
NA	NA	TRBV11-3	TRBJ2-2	TGTGCCAGCAGCTTAGATCGGAGGGCCGGGGAGACCGGGGAGCTGTTTTTT	CASSLDRRAGETGELFF
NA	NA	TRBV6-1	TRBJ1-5	TGTGCCAGCAGTGATGGCAGTTTCAATCAGCCCCAGCATTTT	CASSDGSFNQPQHF
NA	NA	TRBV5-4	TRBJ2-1	TGTGCCAGCACAGACCGGTCAGGCTACAATGAGCAGTTCTTC	CASTDRSGYNEQFF
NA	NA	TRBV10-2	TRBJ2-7	TGCGCCAGCAGTGAGACCTCCTACGAGCAGTACTTC	CASSETSYEQYF
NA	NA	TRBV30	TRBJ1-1	TGTGCCTGGAGTCGCGTCGGCACTGAAGCTTTCTTT	CAWSRVGTEAFF
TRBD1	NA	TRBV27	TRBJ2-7	TGTGCCAGCAGGGAACTGGGACAGGCATACGAGCAGTACTTC	CASRELGQAYEQYF
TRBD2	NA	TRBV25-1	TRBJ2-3	TGTGCCAGCAGTGAATCAATTAGCGGGGGGCCTAGCGCGCAGTATTTT	CASSESISGGPSAQYF
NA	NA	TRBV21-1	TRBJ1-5	TGTGCCAGCAGCAAAGGTGAAGGGGATAGCAATCAGCCCCAGCATTTT	CASSKGEGDSNQPQHF
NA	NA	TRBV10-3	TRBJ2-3	TGTGCCATCAGTGAACAGGGTGGTACAGATACGCAGTATTTT	CAISEQGGTDTQYF
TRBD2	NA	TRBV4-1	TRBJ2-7	TGCGCCAGCAGCCAAGGTGAGCGGGGGGAGCAGTACTTC	CASSQGERGEQYF
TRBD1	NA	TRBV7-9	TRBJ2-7	TGTGCCAGCAGCAAGGGACAGGGAAGTTGGTCCTACGAGCAGTACTTC	CASSKGQGSWSYEQYF
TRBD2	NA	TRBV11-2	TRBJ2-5	TGTGCCAGCAGCTTGTTTATGGGAGGGGAGACCCAGTACTTC	CASSLFMGGETQYF
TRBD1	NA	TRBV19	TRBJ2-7	TGTGCCAGTAGTCCCCGGGACAGTAAAATCTACGAGCAGTACTTC	CASSPRDSKIYEQYF
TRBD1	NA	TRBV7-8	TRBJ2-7	TGTGCCAGCAGCTCATTCTCCGGGACAGCCTACGAGCAGTACTTC	CASSSFSGTAYEQYF
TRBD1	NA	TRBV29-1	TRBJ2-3	TGCAGCGTGCCGGGACAGGGCTTCACAGATACGCAGTATTTT	CSVPGQGFTDTQYF
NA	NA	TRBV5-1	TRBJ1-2	TGCGCCAGCAGCTTGCCAGGGGATGCTGGTGGCTACACCTTC	CASSLPGDAGGYTF
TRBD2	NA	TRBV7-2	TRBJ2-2	TGTGCCAGCAGACCACCGGGACTAGCGGGGGGGCAATCCGGGGAGCTGTTTTTT	CASRPPGLAGGQSGELFF
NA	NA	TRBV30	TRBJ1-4	TGTGCCTGGAGCCTCCGGGGTCTAAAGAGAACTAATGAAAAACTGTTTTTT	CAWSLRGLKRTNEKLFF
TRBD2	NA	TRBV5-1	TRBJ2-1	TGCGCCAGCAGCTCCCCGATCCGAAGACTAGCGGGGTACCGGAATGAGCAGTTCTTC	CASSSPIRRLAGYRNEQFF
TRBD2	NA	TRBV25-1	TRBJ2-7	TGTGCCAGCGGGGCGGGGGTCGACGAGCAGTACTTC	CASGAGVDEQYF
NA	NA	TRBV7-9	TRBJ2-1	TGTTCCAGCAGCTTAGCTAGTTGGGAGCAGTTCTTC	CSSSLASWEQFF
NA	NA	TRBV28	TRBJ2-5	TGTGCCAGCAGCCCTAGGAATTCCCAGTACTTC	CASSPRNSQYF
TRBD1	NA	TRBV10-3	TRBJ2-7	TGTGCCACCAAGCCGGGACAGCGATCCTACGAGCAGTACTTC	CATKPGQRSYEQYF
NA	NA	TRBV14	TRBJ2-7	TGTGCCAGCAGCCAATTTACAGGGAAAGCTCCCTACGAGCAGTACTTC	CASSQFTGKAPYEQYF
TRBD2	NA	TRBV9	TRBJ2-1	TGTGCCAGCAGCGAGGCCCCTCCCGGACTAGCGGGGGGCCACCGGGGGAATGAGCAGTTCTTC	CASSEAPPGLAGGHRGNEQFF
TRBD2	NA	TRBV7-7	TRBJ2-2	TGTGCCAGCAGCTTAAGCGGGGGCGCGAACACCGGGGAGCTGTTTTTT	CASSLSGGANTGELFF
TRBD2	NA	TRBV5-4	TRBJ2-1	TGTGCCAGCAGCTTGGTTAGCGGGGGGAGTGGAGAGCAGTTCTTC	CASSLVSGGSGEQFF
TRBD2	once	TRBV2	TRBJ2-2	TGTGCCAGCAGTGAACAGAGCGGGAGGGTCGGCGGGGAGCTGTTTTTT	CASSEQSGRVGGELFF